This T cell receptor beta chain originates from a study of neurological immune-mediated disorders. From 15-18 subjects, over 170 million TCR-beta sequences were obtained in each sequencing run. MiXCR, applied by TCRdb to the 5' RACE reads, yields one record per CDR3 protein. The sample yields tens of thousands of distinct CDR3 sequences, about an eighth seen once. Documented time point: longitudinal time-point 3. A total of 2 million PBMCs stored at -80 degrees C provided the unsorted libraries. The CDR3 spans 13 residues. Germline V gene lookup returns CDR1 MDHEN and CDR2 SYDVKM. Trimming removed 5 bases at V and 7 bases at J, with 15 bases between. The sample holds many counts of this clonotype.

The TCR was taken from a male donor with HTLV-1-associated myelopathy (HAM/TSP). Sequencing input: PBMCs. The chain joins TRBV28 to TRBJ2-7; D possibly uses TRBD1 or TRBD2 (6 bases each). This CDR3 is CASSAGQLQEQYF. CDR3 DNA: TGTGCCAGCAGTGCGGGACAACTTCAAGAGCAGTACTTC.